This T cell receptor (beta chain) was captured in a study of blood T cell repertoires in COVID-19. Only in-frame clones appear in the TCRdb table, and some are missing; sequencing was by immunoSEQ multiplex PCR. The sample has 250,000 to 350,000 clones, 70% to 90% seen once. This clone was found once. The CDR3 consists of 18 residues. The source is a woman aged 25 to 39 who had recovered from COVID-19. The sequenced sample was PBMCs or T cells enriched from blood (not recorded which). The rearrangement joins TRBV21-1 to TRBJ2-1; the tabulated D call, TRBD1, remains unverified against the DNA. TRBV21-1 has pseudogene status. CDR3 in DNA: TGTGCCAGCAGCAAAAGAGACCAGGACAGGGGGCGGACAGATGAGCAGTTCTTC. It codes for CASSKRDQDRGRTDEQFF.